Below are 32 T cell receptor beta chains sequenced from a single sample in a study of PD-1 blockade in classical Hodgkin lymphoma (dated by TCRdb to 2018 to 2021). The library relied on the immunoSEQ multiplex PCR assay. The clones in this table, taken by TCRdb from immuneACCESS, are in-frame only. Not every clone is retained; where verified, under half of the shortfall comes from an unresolved V gene, and the cause of the rest is unknown. This sample is represented by 45,000 to 50,000 clones; around three quarters of them were singletons. Around 22% of the sample lies in the top ten. Taken with the paper, the label for time point translates to: cycle 2 day 1 (C2D1) of nivolumab. All trial patients had relapsed after autologous stem cell transplantation, with cohorts A, B and C differing in prior brentuximab vedotin exposure. The specimen was peripheral blood mononuclear cells (PBMCs), collected before the second cycle of nivolumab. These receptor sequences come from a human donor with classical Hodgkin lymphoma.

The chain is built from TRBV18 and TRBJ1-5; 7 bases fit TRBD1. The CDR3 loop spans 15 amino acids. Germline V gene sequence: CDR1 KGHSH, CDR2 LQKENI. The V gene end was trimmed by 3 bases and the J gene end by 5 bases; junction bases not matched to a gene: 7. CDR3 DNA: TGTGCCAGCTCACCGAACAGGGGTAAAGATCAGCCCCAGCATTTT. This gives the protein CASSPNRGKDQPQHF. Variable domain in full (rest from reference TRBV18 and TRBJ1-5): NAGVMQNPRHLVRRRGQEARLRCSPMKGHSHVYWYRQLPEEGLKFMVYLQKENIIDESGMPKERFSAEFPKEGPSILRIQQVVRGDSAAYFCASSPNRGKDQPQHFGDGTRLSIL.

The rearrangement links TRBV10-3 to TRBJ2-3; D gene unclear. Trimming took 7 bases from V and 1 from J, leaving 9 bases between them. Germline V lookup: CDR1 ENHRY, CDR2 SYGVKD. The CDR3 length is 13 residues. The CDR3 nucleotides are TGTGCCATCACCCTATCGGGCACAGATACGCAGTATTTT. This codes for CAITLSGTDTQYF.

The J gene is TRBJ1-2, the V gene TRBV5-1, with 9 positions matching TRBD1. The length of the CDR3 is 13 residues. The ends lost 4 bases at V and 7 bases at J; junction bases unmatched: 5. Germline values: CDR1 SGHRS, CDR2 YFSETQ. The CDR3 nucleotides are TGCGCCAGCAGCCACGGACAGGGGTCTGGCTACACCTTC. Its translation is CASSHGQGSGYTF.

V is TRBV4-1 and J is TRBJ2-7; no definite D call. CDR3 size: 13 residues. Germline-derived CDR1 and CDR2 are MGHRA and YSYEKL. V lost 0 bases and J lost 3, with 6 bases in between. This chain's CDR3 is CASSQDLGYEQYF. The CDR3 coding sequence is TGCGCCAGCAGCCAAGATTTGGGCTACGAGCAGTACTTC.

The chain recombines TRBV5-1 with TRBJ2-2, with D hard to call. The CDR3 has 14 residues. CDR1 and CDR2 from the germline V gene are SGHRS and YFSETQ. V lost 2 bases to trimming and J lost 1 base, with 6 bases between them. The CDR3 DNA sequence: TGCGCCAGCAGCTTCTCCGGGAACACCGGGGAGCTGTTTTTT. This codes for CASSFSGNTGELFF. The full variable domain, in which reference TRBV5-1 and TRBJ2-2 provide the parts outside the CDR3, is KAGVTQTPRYLIKTRGQQVTLSCSPISGHRSVSWYQQTPGQGLQFLFEYFSETQRNKGNFPGRFSGRQFSNSRSEMNVSTLELGDSALYLCASSFSGNTGELFFGEGSRLTVL.

The chain employs TRBV7-2 and TRBJ2-7; weak D call: TRBD2 (6 bases). Trimming stripped 5 bases from V and 3 bases from J, with 14 bases between. The CDR3 is 14 amino acids. Germline values: CDR1 SGHTA, CDR2 FQGNSA. CDR3 in amino acids: CASSDGDFSYEQYF. Written as DNA, the CDR3 is TGTGCCAGCAGCGATGGGGACTTTAGCTACGAGCAGTACTTC.

The V gene is TRBV5-4, the J gene TRBJ2-3; a weak D match, TRBD1 (5 bases). This CDR3 has 13 residues. Trimming took off 6 bases at V and 5 bases at J, with 13 bases between the two ends. CDR1 is SGHNT and CDR2 is YYREEE in the germline V gene (reference sequence). The CDR3 DNA reads TGTGCCAGCAAACAGGCCCAGAGAGATACGCAGTATTTT. Amino acids: CASKQAQRDTQYF. Filled out from reference TRBV5-4 and TRBJ2-3, the complete variable domain reads ETGVTQSPTHLIKTRGQQVTLRCSSQSGHNTVSWYQQALGQGPQFIFQYYREEENGRGNFPPRFSGLQFPNYSSELNVNALELDDSALYLCASKQAQRDTQYFGPGTRLTVL.

The chain recombines TRBV9 with TRBJ2-3; 11 nucleotides agree with TRBD2. The CDR3 loop spans 15 amino acids. The germline V gene has CDR1 SGDLS and CDR2 YYNGEE. After removal of 3 bases from V and 4 bases from J, the junction contained 4 bases not matched to a gene. The DNA of the CDR3 is TGTGCCAGCAGCGAGACTAGCGGGATTTCAGATACGCAGTATTTT. Amino acid sequence: CASSETSGISDTQYF.

V is TRBV15 and J is TRBJ1-2; the match to TRBD1 covers 7 bases. Trimming cost V 1 base and J 4 bases; bases outside gene matches: 0. The CDR3 loop spans 13 amino acids. The germline gives CDR1 LNHNV, CDR2 YYDKDF (reference sequence). The CDR3 sequence is CATSRGQGYGYTF. In nucleotides, the CDR3 is TGTGCCACCAGCAGAGGACAGGGCTATGGCTACACCTTC.

The rearrangement links TRBV19 to TRBJ1-5; 8 bases match TRBD1. Per germline, CDR1 LNHDA and CDR2 SQIVND (reference sequence). The V segment lost 6 bases and the J segment 3 bases; nucleotides outside the gene matches: 1. The CDR3 is 13 amino acids. The CDR3 region has the DNA TGTGCCAGTAGGGGACAGGTCAATCAGCCCCAGCATTTT. It translates to CASRGQVNQPQHF.

The V call is TRBV2, the J call TRBJ2-3, with 8 positions matching TRBD2. This CDR3 is 13 amino acids long. The trim removed 7 bases at V and 2 bases at J, leaving 2 bases unmatched. Germline loops: CDR1 SNHLY, CDR2 FYNNEI. CDR3 nucleotide sequence: TGTGCCAGCATACTAGCGGACACAGATACGCAGTATTTT. Its protein is CASILADTDTQYF. Using reference TRBV2 and TRBJ2-3 for the parts outside the CDR3, the full variable domain is EPEVTQTPSHQVTQMGQEVILRCVPISNHLYFYWYRQILGQKVEFLVSFYNNEISEKSEIFDDQFSVERPDGSNFTLKIRSTKLEDSAMYFCASILADTDTQYFGPGTRLTVL.

This rearrangement joins TRBV5-1 to TRBJ2-5; 11 bases agree with TRBD2. In germline, CDR1 is SGHRS, CDR2 YFSETQ. Trimming at V came to 0 bases and at J to 5 bases, leaving 6 bases not matched to a gene. The CDR3 loop spans 16 amino acids. In DNA, the CDR3 is TGCGCCAGCAGCTTGGGTAGCGGGGGGGCGACGGAGACCCAGTACTTC. This gives the protein CASSLGSGGATETQYF.

The chain is built from TRBV5-1 and TRBJ2-7, with TRBD1 as a possible D gene (5 bases). Per the germline V gene, CDR1 is SGHRS and CDR2 is YFSETQ. The CDR3 is 15 amino acids. V was trimmed by 0 bases and J by 0 bases, leaving 10 bases between them. CDR3 DNA sequence: TGCGCCAGCAGCTTGGCTCGCAGGGCCTCCTACGAGCAGTACTTC. Its translation is CASSLARRASYEQYF.

The chain joins TRBV4-1 to TRBJ1-1; D unresolved. This CDR3 has 14 residues. The V gene lost 1 base and the J gene lost 6 bases, with 12 bases spanning the gap. Germline lookup yields CDR1 MGHRA and CDR2 YSYEKL. In DNA form, the CDR3 reads TGCGCCAGCAGCCAAGTTTTGAGGGCTGCTGAAGCTTTCTTT. It yields the protein CASSQVLRAAEAFF.

This rearrangement joins TRBV18 to TRBJ1-2; D might be TRBD1 (6 bases). V was cut by 3 bases and J by 3 bases, with 11 bases left in between. The germline V gene has CDR1 KGHSH and CDR2 LQKENI. The CDR3 loop spans 14 amino acids. The DNA of the CDR3 is TGTGCCAGCTCACCCCCAAAGGGGGACTATGGCTACACCTTC. Protein: CASSPPKGDYGYTF.

V gene TRBV7-2 combines with J gene TRBJ1-1; the match to TRBD1 covers 8 bases. The germline CDR1 and CDR2 sequences are SGHTA and FQGNSA. Germline trimming cut 5 bases from V and 5 bases from J; bases unmatched to any gene: 4. The CDR3 length is 13 residues. The CDR3 spells CASSKTGDTEAFF. For the CDR3, the DNA is TGTGCCAGCAGCAAGACAGGGGATACTGAAGCTTTCTTT.

The chain is built from TRBV10-1 and TRBJ2-5; D possibly corresponds to TRBD2 (6 bases). The CDR3 loop spans 13 amino acids. Germline values: CDR1 WNHNN, CDR2 SYGVQD (reference sequence). The V gene lost 3 bases and the J gene lost 5 bases, with 10 bases spanning the gap. CDR3 DNA sequence: TGCGCCAGCAGTGATGGCGGGGTTGAGACCCAGTACTTC. Its translation: CASSDGGVETQYF.

The V call is TRBV5-6, the J call TRBJ2-7; 7 nucleotides align to TRBD1. V shed 4 bases, J shed 7 bases, and the junction held 11 bases outside the gene matches. Germline V gives CDR1 SGHDT, CDR2 YYEEEE. This CDR3 contains 14 residues. The CDR3 reads CASSMERTGREQYF. Here the CDR3 DNA reads TGTGCCAGCAGCATGGAACGGACAGGTCGGGAGCAGTACTTC.

This clone has a handful of counts. The V call is TRBV9, the J call TRBJ2-6, with D perhaps TRBD1 (6 bases). Germline V lookup: CDR1 SGDLS, CDR2 YYNGEE. The CDR3 is 18 amino acids. V lost 1 base to trimming and J lost 1 base, with 15 bases between them. Here the CDR3 reads CASSVWDTGVSGANVLTF. CDR3 sequence (DNA): TGTGCCAGCAGCGTATGGGACACTGGGGTTTCTGGGGCCAACGTCCTGACTTTC.

This clone was seen more than once but under ten times. V gene TRBV2 combines with J gene TRBJ1-1; D may be TRBD1 (5 bases). This CDR3 is built from 16 residues. V was shortened by 7 bases and J by 3 bases, with 21 bases between the two germline ends. Germline CDR1 is SNHLY and CDR2 is FYNNEI. Written as DNA, the CDR3 is TGTGCCAGCAAATTAGCCGAACCGACAGCCCACACTGAAGCTTTCTTT. It encodes CASKLAEPTAHTEAFF.

The chain employs TRBV30 and TRBJ2-5; no reliable D call. Germline values: CDR1 GTSNPN, CDR2 SVGIG (reference sequence). Trimming took off 7 bases at V and 1 base at J, with 19 bases between the two ends. This CDR3 comprises 15 residues. The CDR3 DNA reads TGTGCCTTCTCGACCCCACCCTTAAGCCAAGAGACCCAGTACTTC. This gives the protein CAFSTPPLSQETQYF.

This chain joins TRBV7-9 and TRBJ2-3; 12 nucleotides match TRBD2. V was pared by 6 bases and J by 3 bases, with 4 bases of the junction left unmatched. From germline, CDR1 is SEHNR and CDR2 FQNEAQ (reference sequence). This CDR3 contains 15 residues. CDR3 nucleotide sequence: TGTGCCAGCAGTCCTAGCGGGAGGGGAACAGATACGCAGTATTTT. The encoded protein is CASSPSGRGTDTQYF.

The chain couples TRBV7-9 to TRBJ2-5; D call uncertain. The V end lost 5 bases, the J end lost 5 bases, and 6 bases lay between the germline ends. Per germline, CDR1 SEHNR and CDR2 FQNEAQ (reference sequence). The CDR3 extends over 11 amino acids. This CDR3 is CASSRKETQYF. The CDR3 nucleotides read TGTGCCAGCAGCAGAAAGGAGACCCAGTACTTC.

This rearrangement joins TRBV27 to TRBJ2-7, with 7 bases matching TRBD1. Per the germline V gene, CDR1 is MNHEY and CDR2 is SMNVEV (reference sequence). V shed 8 bases, J shed 5 bases, and the junction held 12 bases outside the gene matches. This CDR3 spans 14 amino acids. CDR3 protein: CASRRTGTVNEQYF. CDR3 nucleotide sequence: TGTGCCAGCCGCCGGACAGGAACCGTGAACGAGCAGTACTTC.

This clone is a singleton in its sample. The chain joins TRBV5-1 to TRBJ1-1; D unclear. Germline values: CDR1 SGHRS, CDR2 YFSETQ. Trimming left V 5 bases short and J 6 bases short, with 11 bases between. This CDR3 is built from 12 residues. In DNA form, the CDR3 reads TGCGCCAGCAGTCCTGATGCCGCTGAAGCTTTCTTT. Its translation is CASSPDAAEAFF.

The chain joins TRBV9 to TRBJ1-4, with TRBD1 matching over 10 bases. The J segment lost 6 bases and the V segment lost 4 bases, leaving 3 bases of the junction unmatched. Looked up from germline, CDR1 is SGDLS and CDR2 is YYNGEE. There are 14 residues in the CDR3. CDR3 coding DNA: TGTGCCAGCAGCTTAGGGACAGGGGATGAAAAACTGTTTTTT. Its translation: CASSLGTGDEKLFF.

The chain links TRBV30 to TRBJ2-5; 8 bases match TRBD2. CDR3 length equals 15 residues. Looked up from germline, CDR1 is GTSNPN and CDR2 is SVGIG (reference sequence). The V and J ends lost 0 bases and 1 base, in that order; junction bases with no gene match: 4. CDR3 amino acids: CAWSVKREFQETQYF. The CDR3 DNA reads TGTGCCTGGAGTGTCAAGCGGGAGTTCCAAGAGACCCAGTACTTC.

V is TRBV2 and J is TRBJ2-7; D possibly uses TRBD1 or TRBD2 (6 bases each). V dropped 2 bases and J dropped 1 base, with 21 bases sitting between them. This CDR3 comprises 18 residues. CDR1 is SNHLY, CDR2 FYNNEI, per germline. The CDR3 coding sequence is TGTGCCAGCAGTGAAATCGTGGGGGAAGGGGGGATTTCCTACGAGCAGTACTTC. Protein sequence: CASSEIVGEGGISYEQYF.

This rearrangement joins TRBV11-2 to TRBJ2-3; 8 positions agree with TRBD2. The V and J ends lost 1 base and 4 bases, in that order; junction bases with no gene match: 10. This CDR3 is 17 amino acids long. CDR1 is SGHAT, CDR2 FQNNGV, per germline. In nucleotides, the CDR3 is TGTGCCAGCAGCTTAGGGGTGGGTAGCGGGGAAGCAGATACGCAGTATTTT. This sequence encodes CASSLGVGSGEADTQYF.

The V call is TRBV7-9, the J call TRBJ1-1; TRBD1 is a possible D gene (6 bases). The CDR3 length is 15 residues. Germline values: CDR1 SEHNR, CDR2 FQNEAQ (reference sequence). Between the trimmed V and J ends, which lost 1 base and 4 bases, there was a span of 13 bases. The CDR3 DNA reads TGTGCCAGCAGCTTAGGGCGCAGGGGCTCCACTGAAGCTTTCTTT. This sequence encodes CASSLGRRGSTEAFF. The whole variable domain, filled in from reference TRBV7-9 and TRBJ1-1, reads DTGVSQNPRHKITKRGQNVTFRCDPISEHNRLYWYRQTLGQGPEFLTYFQNEAQLEKSRLLSDRFSAERPKGSFSTLEIQRTEQGDSAMYLCASSLGRRGSTEAFFGQGTRLTVV.

The chain links TRBV10-3 to TRBJ1-6; TRBD1 might be the D (5 bases). Trimming removed 3 bases from V and 7 bases from J, with 13 bases in between. The germline V gene has CDR1 ENHRY and CDR2 SYGVKD. The CDR3 covers 15 residues. CDR3 DNA sequence: TGTGCCATCAGTGAAGGGTTAGGGGAGAATTCACCCCTCCACTTT. Amino acid sequence: CAISEGLGENSPLHF.

The genes are TRBV7-2 and TRBJ1-1; 12 bases agree with TRBD1. The J segment lost 11 bases and the V segment lost 5 bases, leaving 12 bases of the junction unmatched. The CDR3 sequence is 15 residues long. From germline, CDR1 is SGHTA and CDR2 FQGNSA. This chain's CDR3 is CASSPSWGQGASAFF. The CDR3 DNA reads TGTGCCAGCAGCCCAAGTTGGGGACAGGGGGCGAGTGCTTTCTTT.